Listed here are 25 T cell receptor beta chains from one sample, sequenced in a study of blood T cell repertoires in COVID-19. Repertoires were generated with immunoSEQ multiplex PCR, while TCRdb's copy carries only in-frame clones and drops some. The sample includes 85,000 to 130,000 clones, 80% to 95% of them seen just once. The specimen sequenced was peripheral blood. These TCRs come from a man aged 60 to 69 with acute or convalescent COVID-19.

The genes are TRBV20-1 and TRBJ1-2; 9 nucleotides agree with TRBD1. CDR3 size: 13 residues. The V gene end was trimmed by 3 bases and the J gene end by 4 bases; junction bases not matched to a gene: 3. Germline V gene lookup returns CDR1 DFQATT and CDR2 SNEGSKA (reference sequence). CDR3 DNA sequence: TGCAGTGCTAGTGACAGGGGGGCCTATGGCTACACCTTC. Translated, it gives CSASDRGAYGYTF.

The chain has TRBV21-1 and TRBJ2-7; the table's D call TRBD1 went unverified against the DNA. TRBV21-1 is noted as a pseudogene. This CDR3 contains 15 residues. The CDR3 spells CASSTPRQGPYEQYF. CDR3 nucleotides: TGTGCCAGCAGCACACCCAGACAGGGACCTTACGAGCAGTACTTC.

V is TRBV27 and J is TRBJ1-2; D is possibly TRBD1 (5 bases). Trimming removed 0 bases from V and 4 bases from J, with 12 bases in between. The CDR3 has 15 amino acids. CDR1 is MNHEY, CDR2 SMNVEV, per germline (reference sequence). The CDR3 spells CASSLSRTPFYGYTF. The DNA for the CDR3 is TGTGCCAGCAGTTTATCCCGGACACCGTTCTATGGCTACACCTTC.

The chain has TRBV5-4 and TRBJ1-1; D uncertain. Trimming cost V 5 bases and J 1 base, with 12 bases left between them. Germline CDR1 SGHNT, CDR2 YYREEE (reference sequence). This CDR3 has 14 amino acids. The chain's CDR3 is CASRRVGANTEAFF. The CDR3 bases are TGTGCCAGCAGGAGGGTCGGTGCGAACACTGAAGCTTTCTTT.

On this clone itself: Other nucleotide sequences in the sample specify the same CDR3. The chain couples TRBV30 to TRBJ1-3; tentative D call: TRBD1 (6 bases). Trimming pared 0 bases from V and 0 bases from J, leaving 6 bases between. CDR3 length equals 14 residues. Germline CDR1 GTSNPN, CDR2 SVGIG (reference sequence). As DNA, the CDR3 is TGTGCCTGGAGTGTAGGGGGCTCTGGAAACACCATATATTTT. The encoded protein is CAWSVGGSGNTIYF. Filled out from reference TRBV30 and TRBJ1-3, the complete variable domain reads SQTIHQWPATLVQPVGSPLSLECTVEGTSNPNLYWYRQAAGRGLQLLFYSVGIGQISSEVPQNLSASRPQDRQFILSSKKLLLSDSGFYLCAWSVGGSGNTIYFGEGSWLTVV.

The CDR3 spells CASSLDGGDTEAFF. CDR3 nucleotide sequence: TGCGCCAGCAGCTTGGATGGAGGGGACACTGAAGCTTTCTTT. The chain couples TRBV5-1 to TRBJ1-1; D is possibly TRBD1 (5 bases). This CDR3 spans 14 amino acids. CDR1 and CDR2 (germline): SGHRS, YFSETQ. With 0 bases removed from V and 3 bases from J, the gap between germline ends came to 9 bases.

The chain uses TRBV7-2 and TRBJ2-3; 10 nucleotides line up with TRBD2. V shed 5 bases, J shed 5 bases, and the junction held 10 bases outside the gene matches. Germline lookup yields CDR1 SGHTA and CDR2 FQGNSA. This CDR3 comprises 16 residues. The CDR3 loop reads CASSPPGIAGGDTQYF. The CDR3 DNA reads TGTGCCAGCAGCCCACCCGGGATAGCGGGAGGAGATACGCAGTATTTT.

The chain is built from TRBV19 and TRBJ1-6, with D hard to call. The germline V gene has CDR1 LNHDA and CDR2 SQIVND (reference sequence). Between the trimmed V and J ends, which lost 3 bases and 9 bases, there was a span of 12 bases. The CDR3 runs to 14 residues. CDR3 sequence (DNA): TGTGCCAGTAGTATTGGTGGCTCGGGTTCACCCCTCCACTTT. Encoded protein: CASSIGGSGSPLHF.

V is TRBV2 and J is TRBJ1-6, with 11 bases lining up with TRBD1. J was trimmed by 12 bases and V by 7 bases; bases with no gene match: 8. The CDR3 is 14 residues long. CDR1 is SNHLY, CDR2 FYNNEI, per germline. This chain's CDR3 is CASKTWTGGEPLHF. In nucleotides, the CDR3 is TGTGCCAGCAAAACGTGGACAGGGGGCGAACCCCTCCACTTT. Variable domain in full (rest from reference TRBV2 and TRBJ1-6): EPEVTQTPSHQVTQMGQEVILRCVPISNHLYFYWYRQILGQKVEFLVSFYNNEISEKSEIFDDQFSVERPDGSNFTLKIRSTKLEDSAMYFCASKTWTGGEPLHFGNGTRLTVT.

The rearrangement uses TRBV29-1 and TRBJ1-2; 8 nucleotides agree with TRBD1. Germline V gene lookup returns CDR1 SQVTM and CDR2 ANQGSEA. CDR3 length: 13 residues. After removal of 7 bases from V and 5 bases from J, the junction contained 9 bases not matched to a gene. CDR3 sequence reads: CSARTGHGYGYTF. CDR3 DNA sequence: TGCAGCGCTCGGACAGGGCACGGTTATGGCTACACCTTC. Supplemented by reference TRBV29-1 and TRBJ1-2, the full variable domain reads SAVISQKPSRDICQRGTSLTIQCQVDSQVTMMFWYRQQPGQSLTLIATANQGSEATYESGFVIDKFPISRPNLTFSTLTVSNMSPEDSSIYLCSARTGHGYGYTFGSGTRLTVV.

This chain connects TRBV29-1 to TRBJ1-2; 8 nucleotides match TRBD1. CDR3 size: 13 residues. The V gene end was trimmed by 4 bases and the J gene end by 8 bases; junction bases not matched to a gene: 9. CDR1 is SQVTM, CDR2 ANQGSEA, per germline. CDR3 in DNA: TGCAGCGTTGGCGGCCAGGGGGCAAGCGGCTACACCTTC. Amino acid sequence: CSVGGQGASGYTF.

The CDR3 sequence: CASSARGQINYGYTF. DNA for the CDR3: TGTGCCAGCAGCGCCCGAGGACAGATTAACTATGGCTACACCTTC. This chain joins TRBV3-1 (or the pseudogene TRBV3-2) and TRBJ1-2; maybe TRBD1 (6 bases). The length of the CDR3 is 15 residues. Trimming took off 5 bases at V and 1 base at J, with 14 bases between the two ends. Germline V gene data show CDR1 as LGHDT and CDR2 as YNNKEL (reference sequence).

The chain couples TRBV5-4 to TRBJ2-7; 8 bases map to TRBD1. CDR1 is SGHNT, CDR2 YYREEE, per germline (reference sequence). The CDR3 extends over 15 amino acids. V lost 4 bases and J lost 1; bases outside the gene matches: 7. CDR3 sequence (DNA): TGTGCCAGCAGCCTTGACAGGGGTAGTTCCTACGAGCAGTACTTC. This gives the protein CASSLDRGSSYEQYF.

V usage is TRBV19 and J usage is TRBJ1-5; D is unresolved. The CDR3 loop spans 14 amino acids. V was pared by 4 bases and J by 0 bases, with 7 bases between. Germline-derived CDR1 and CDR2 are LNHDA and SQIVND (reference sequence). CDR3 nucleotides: TGTGCCAGTAGTACCCGCAGTAGCAATCAGCCCCAGCATTTT. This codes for CASSTRSSNQPQHF.

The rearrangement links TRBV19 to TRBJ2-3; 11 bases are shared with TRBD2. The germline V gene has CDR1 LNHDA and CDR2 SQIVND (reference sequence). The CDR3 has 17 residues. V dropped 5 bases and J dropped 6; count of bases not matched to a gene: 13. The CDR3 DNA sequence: TGTGCCAGTAGTGCTTTAGCGGGAGGGGCTCTGGGGGATACGCAGTATTTT. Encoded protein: CASSALAGGALGDTQYF.

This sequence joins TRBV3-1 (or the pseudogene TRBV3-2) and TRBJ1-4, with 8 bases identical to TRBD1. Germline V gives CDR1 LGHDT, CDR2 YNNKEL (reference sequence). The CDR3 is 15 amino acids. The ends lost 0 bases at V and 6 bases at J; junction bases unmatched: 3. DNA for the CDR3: TGTGCCAGCAGCCAAGATCCAGGGGGCCATGAAAAACTGTTTTTT. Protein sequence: CASSQDPGGHEKLFF.

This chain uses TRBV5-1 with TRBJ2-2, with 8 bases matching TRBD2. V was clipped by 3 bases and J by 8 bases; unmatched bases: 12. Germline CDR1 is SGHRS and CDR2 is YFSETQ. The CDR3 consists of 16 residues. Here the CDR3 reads CASSYLSGKAEGELFF. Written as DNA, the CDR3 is TGCGCCAGCAGCTATCTTAGCGGGAAGGCTGAGGGGGAGCTGTTTTTT.

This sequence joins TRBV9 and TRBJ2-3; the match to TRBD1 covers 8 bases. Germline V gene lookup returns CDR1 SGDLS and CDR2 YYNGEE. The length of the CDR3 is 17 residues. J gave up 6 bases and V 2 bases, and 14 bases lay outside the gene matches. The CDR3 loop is CASSVRDRGEGWDTQYF. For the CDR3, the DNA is TGTGCCAGCAGCGTCCGAGACAGGGGCGAGGGATGGGATACGCAGTATTTT.

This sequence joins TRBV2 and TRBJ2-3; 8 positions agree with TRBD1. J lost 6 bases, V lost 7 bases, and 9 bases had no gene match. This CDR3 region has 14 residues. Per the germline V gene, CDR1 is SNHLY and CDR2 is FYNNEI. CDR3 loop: CASIRTGMADTQYF. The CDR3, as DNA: TGTGCCAGCATCCGGACAGGGATGGCGGATACGCAGTATTTT.

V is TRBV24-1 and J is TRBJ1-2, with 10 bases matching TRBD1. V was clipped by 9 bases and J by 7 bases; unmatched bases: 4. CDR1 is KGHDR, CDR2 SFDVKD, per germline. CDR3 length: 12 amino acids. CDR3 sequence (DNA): TGTGCCACCGGGACAGGGGATGTTGGCTACACCTTC. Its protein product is CATGTGDVGYTF.

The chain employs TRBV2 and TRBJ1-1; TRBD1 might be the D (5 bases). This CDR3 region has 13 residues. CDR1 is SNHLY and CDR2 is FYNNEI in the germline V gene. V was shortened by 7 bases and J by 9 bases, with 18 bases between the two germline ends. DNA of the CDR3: TGTGCCAGCATGGCCCCCGGGACTGAGAAAGCTTTCTTT. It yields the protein CASMAPGTEKAFF.

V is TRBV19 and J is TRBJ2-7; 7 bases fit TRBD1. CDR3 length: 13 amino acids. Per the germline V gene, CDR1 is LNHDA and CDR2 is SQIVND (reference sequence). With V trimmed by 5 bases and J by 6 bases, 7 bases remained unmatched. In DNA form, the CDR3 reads TGTGCCAGTAGTCCGGGACAGTTTGGCGAGCAGTACTTC. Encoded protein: CASSPGQFGEQYF.

CDR3 bases: TGTGCCAGCAGTTTTACCGGGGAGACCCAGTACTTC. This translates into CASSFTGETQYF. The chain links TRBV12-3 or TRBV12-4 to TRBJ2-5; D is undetermined. The CDR3 runs to 12 residues. V shed 3 bases and J shed 5 bases, with 7 bases lying between them.

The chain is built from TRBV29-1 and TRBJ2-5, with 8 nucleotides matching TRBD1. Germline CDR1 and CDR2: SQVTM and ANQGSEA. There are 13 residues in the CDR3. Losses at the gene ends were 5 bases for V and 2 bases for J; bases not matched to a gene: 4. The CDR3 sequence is CSVTRTGQETQYF. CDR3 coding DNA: TGCAGCGTTACTCGGACAGGGCAAGAGACCCAGTACTTC.

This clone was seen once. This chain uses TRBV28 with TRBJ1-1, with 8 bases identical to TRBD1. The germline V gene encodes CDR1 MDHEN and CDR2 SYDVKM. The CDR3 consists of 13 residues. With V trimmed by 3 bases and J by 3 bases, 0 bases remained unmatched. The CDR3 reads CASSLTGDTEAFF. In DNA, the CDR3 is TGTGCCAGCAGTTTGACAGGGGACACTGAAGCTTTCTTT.